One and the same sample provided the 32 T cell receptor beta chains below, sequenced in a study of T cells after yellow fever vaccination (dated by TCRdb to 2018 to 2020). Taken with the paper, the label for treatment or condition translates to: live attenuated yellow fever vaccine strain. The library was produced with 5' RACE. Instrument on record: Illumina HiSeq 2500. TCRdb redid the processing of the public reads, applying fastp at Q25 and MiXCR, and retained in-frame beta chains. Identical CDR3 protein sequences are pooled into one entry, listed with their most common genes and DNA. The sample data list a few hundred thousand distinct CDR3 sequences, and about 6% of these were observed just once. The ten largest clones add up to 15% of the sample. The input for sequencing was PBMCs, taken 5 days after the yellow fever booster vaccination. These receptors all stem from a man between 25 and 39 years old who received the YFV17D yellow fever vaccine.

CDR3: CASRTPGDLAKNIQYF. Written as DNA, the CDR3 is TGTGCCAGCAGGACCCCAGGGGACTTAGCCAAAAACATTCAGTACTTC. The V gene is TRBV6-2 or TRBV6-3, the J gene TRBJ2-4; D tentatively reads TRBD1 or TRBD2 (6 bases each). Trimming stripped 6 bases from V and 0 bases from J, with 15 bases between. The length of the CDR3 is 16 residues. Germline CDR1 is MNHEY and CDR2 is SVGEGT.

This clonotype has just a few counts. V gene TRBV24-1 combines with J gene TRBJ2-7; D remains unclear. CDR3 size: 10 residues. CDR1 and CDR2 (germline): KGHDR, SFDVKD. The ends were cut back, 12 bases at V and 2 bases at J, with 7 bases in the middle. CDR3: CAPRAYEQYF. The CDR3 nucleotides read TGTGCCCCTAGAGCCTACGAGCAGTACTTC.

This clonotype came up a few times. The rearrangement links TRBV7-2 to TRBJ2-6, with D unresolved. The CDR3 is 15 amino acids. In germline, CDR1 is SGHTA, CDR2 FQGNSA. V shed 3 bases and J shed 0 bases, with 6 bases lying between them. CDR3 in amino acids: CASSFLDSGANVLTF. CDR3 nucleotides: TGTGCCAGCAGCTTTCTCGACTCTGGGGCCAACGTCCTGACTTTC.

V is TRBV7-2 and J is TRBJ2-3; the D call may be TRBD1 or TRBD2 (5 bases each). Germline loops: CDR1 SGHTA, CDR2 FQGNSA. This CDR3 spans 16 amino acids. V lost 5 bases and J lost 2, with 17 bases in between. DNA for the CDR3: TGTGCCAGCAGCCCTCAGCTTGGGGGATTCACAGATACGCAGTATTTT. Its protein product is CASSPQLGGFTDTQYF.

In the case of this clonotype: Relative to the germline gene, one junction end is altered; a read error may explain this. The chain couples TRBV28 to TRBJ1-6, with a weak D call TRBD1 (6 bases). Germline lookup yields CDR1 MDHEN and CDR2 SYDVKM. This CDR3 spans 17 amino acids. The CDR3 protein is CASCLEARGVGNSPLHF. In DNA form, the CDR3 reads TGTGCCAGCTGTTTGGAGGCTAGGGGGGTGGGCAATTCACCCCTCCACTTT.

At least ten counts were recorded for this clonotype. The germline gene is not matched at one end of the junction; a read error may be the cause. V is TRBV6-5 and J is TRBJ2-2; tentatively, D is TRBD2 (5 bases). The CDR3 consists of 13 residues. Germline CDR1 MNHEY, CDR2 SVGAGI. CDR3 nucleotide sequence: TGTGCCAGCAGTCACTCGGGGTTCGGGGAGCTGTTTTTT. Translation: CASSHSGFGELFF.

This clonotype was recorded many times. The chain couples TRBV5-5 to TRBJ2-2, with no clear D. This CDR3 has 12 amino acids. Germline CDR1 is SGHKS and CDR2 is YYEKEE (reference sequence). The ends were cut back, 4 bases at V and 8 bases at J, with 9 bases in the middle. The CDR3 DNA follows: TGTGCCAGCAGCCAGGCGGCGGGGGAGCTGTTTTTT. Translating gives CASSQAAGELFF.

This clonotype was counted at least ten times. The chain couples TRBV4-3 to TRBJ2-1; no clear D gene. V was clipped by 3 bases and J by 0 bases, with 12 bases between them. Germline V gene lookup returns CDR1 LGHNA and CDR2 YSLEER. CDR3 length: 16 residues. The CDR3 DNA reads TGCGCCAGCAGCCAGGATGGCACTAACTCCTACAATGAGCAGTTCTTC. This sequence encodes CASSQDGTNSYNEQFF.

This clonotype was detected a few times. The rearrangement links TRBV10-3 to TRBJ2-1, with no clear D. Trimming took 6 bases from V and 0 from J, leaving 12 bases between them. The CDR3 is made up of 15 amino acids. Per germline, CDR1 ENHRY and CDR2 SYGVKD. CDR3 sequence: CAIREIYSSYNEQFF. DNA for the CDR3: TGTGCCATCAGGGAGATATACAGCTCCTACAATGAGCAGTTCTTC.

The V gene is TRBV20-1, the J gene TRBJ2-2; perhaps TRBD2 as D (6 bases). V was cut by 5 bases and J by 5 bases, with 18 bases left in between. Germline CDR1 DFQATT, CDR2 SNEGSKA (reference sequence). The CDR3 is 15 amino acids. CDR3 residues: CSALNLEGRTGELFF. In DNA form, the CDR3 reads TGCAGTGCTCTAAACCTGGAGGGCCGTACCGGGGAGCTGTTTTTT.

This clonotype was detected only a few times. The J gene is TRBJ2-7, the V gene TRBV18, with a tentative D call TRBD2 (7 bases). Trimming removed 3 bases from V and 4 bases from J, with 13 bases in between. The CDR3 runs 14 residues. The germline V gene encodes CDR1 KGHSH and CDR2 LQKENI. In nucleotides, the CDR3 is TGTGCCAGCTCACCCGGGGGGCACCAATACGAGCAGTACTTC. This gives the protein CASSPGGHQYEQYF.

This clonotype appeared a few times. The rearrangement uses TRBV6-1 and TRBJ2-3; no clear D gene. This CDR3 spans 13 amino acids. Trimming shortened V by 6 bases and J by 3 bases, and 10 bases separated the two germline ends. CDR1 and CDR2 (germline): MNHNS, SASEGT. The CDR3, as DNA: TGTGCCAGCAGATGGACGGTAACAGATACGCAGTATTTT. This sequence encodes CASRWTVTDTQYF.

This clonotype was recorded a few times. CDR3 protein: CASSADRVKQYF. CDR3 nucleotides: TGTGCCAGCAGTGCGGACAGGGTGAAGCAGTACTTC. The chain couples TRBV6-5 to TRBJ2-7, with 8 positions matching TRBD1. The V gene end was trimmed by 5 bases and the J gene end by 8 bases; junction bases not matched to a gene: 5. The CDR3 contains 12 residues. Germline lookup yields CDR1 MNHEY and CDR2 SVGAGI.

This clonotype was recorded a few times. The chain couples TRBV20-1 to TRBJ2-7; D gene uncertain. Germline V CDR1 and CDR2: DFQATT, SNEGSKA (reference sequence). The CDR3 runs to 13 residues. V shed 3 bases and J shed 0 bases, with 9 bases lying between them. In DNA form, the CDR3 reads TGCAGTGCTAGCGGGCGACTCTCCTACGAGCAGTACTTC. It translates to CSASGRLSYEQYF.

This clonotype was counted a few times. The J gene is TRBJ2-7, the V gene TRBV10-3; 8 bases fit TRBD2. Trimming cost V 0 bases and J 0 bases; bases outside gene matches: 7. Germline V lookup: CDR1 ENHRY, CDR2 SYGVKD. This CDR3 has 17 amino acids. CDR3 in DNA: TGTGCCATCAGTGAGTCGATACTAGCGGCGACCTCCTACGAGCAGTACTTC. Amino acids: CAISESILAATSYEQYF.

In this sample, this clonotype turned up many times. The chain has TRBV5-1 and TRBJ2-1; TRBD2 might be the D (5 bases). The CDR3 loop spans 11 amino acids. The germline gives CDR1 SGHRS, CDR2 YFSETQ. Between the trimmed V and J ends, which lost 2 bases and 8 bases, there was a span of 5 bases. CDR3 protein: CASSFGDEQFF. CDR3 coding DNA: TGCGCCAGCAGCTTCGGGGATGAGCAGTTCTTC.

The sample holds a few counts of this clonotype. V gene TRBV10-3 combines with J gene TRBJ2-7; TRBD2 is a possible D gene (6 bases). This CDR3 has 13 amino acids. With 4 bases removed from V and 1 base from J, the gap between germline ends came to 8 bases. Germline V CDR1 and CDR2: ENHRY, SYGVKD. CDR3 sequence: CAISGGGSYEQYF. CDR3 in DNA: TGTGCCATCAGTGGGGGAGGATCCTACGAGCAGTACTTC.

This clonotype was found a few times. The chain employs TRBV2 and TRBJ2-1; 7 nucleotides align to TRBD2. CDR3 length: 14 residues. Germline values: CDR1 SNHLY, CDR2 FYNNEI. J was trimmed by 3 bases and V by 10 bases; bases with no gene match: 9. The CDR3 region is CANSSGRGYNEQFF. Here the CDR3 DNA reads TGTGCCAATTCGAGTGGGAGGGGCTACAATGAGCAGTTCTTC. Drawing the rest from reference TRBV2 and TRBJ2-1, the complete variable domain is EPEVTQTPSHQVTQMGQEVILRCVPISNHLYFYWYRQILGQKVEFLVSFYNNEISEKSEIFDDQFSVERPDGSNFTLKIRSTKLEDSAMYFCANSSGRGYNEQFFGPGTRLTVL.

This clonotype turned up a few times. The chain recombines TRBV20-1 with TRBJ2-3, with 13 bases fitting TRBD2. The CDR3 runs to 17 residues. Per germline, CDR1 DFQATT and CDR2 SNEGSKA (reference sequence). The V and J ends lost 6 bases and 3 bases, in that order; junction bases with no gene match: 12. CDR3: CSATPRTSGSGTDTQYF. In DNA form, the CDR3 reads TGCAGTGCAACCCCCCGGACTAGCGGGAGTGGGACAGATACGCAGTATTTT.

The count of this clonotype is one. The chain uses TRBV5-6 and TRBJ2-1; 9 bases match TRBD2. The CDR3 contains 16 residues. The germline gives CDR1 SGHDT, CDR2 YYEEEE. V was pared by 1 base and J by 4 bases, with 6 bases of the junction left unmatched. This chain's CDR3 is CASSLFGSGSYNEQFF. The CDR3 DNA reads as TGTGCCAGCAGCTTGTTTGGTAGCGGGAGTTACAATGAGCAGTTCTTC.

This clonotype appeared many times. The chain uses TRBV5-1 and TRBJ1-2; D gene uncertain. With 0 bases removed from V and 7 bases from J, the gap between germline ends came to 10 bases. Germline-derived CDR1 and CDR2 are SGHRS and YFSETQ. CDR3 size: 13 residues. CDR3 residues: CASSLVVSSGYTF. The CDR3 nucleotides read TGCGCCAGCAGCTTGGTTGTCAGCTCTGGCTACACCTTC.

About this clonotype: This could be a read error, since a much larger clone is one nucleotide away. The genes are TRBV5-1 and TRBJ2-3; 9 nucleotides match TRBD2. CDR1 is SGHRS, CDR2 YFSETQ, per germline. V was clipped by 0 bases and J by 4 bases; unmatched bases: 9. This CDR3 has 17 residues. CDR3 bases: TGCGCCAGCAGCTTGGTTAGCGGGAGTGGGCTAGCAGATACGCAGTATTTT. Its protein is CASSLVSGSGLADTQYF.

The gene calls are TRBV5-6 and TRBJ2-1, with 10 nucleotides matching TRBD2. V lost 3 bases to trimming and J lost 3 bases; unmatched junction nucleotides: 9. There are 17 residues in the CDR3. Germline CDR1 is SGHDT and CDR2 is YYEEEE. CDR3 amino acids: CASSSLAGDGNYNEQFF. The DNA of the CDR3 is TGTGCCAGCAGCTCTCTAGCGGGAGACGGAAACTACAATGAGCAGTTCTTC. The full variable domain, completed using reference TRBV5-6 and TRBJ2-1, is DAGVTQSPTHLIKTRGQQVTLRCSPKSGHDTVSWYQQALGQGPQFIFQYYEEEERQRGNFPDRFSGHQFPNYSSELNVNALLLGDSALYLCASSSLAGDGNYNEQFFGPGTRLTVL.

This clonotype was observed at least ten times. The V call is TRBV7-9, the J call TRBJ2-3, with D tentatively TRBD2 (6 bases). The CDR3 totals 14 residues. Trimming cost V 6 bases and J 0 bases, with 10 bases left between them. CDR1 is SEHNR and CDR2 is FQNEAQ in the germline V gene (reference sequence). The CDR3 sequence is CASRGGWSTDTQYF. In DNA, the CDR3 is TGTGCCAGCAGAGGAGGGTGGAGCACAGATACGCAGTATTTT.

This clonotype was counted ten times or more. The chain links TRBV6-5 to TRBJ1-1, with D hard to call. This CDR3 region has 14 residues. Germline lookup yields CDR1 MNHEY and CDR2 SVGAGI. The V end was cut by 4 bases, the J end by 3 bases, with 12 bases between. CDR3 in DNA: TGTGCCAGCAGTTTAGGGAGGTCGTACACTGAAGCTTTCTTT. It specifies CASSLGRSYTEAFF.

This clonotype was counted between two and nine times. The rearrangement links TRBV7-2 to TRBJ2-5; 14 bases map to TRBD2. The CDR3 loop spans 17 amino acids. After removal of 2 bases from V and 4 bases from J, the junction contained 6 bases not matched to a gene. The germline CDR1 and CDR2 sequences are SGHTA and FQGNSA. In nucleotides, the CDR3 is TGTGCCAGCAGCTTAAACGGACTAGCGGGAGGTGTAGAGACCCAGTACTTC. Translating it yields CASSLNGLAGGVETQYF.

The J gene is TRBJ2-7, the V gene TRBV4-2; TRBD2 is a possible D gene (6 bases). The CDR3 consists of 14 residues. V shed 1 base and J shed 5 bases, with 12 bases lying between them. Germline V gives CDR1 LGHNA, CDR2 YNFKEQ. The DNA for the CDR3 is TGTGCCAGCAGCCAAGCGGGGGAGCGGGACGAGCAGTACTTC. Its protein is CASSQAGERDEQYF.

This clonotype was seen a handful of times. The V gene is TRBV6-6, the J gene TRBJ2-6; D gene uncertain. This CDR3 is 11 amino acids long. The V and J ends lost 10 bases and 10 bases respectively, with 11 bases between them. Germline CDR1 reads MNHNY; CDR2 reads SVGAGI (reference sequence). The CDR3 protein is CATFSLNVLTF. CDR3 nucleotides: TGTGCCACGTTTTCACTGAACGTCCTGACTTTC.

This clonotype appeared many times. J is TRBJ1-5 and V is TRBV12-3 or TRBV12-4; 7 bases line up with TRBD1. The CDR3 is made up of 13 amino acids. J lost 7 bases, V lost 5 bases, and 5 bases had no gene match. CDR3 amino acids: CASSPGGAQPQHF. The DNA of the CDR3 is TGTGCCAGCAGTCCAGGGGGGGCCCAGCCCCAGCATTTT.

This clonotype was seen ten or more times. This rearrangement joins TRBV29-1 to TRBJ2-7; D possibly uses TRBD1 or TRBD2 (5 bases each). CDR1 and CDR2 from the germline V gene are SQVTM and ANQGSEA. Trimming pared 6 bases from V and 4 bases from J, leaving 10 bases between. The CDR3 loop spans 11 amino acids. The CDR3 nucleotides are TGCAGCGTGGGGGAAAGATACGAGCAGTACTTC. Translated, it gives CSVGERYEQYF.

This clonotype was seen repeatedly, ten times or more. The CDR3 reads CASSKGGPQTGELFF. The CDR3, as DNA: TGTGCCAGCAGTAAAGGGGGACCTCAAACCGGGGAGCTGTTTTTT. The chain joins TRBV7-2 to TRBJ2-2; possibly TRBD1 for D (6 bases). Germline V gene sequence: CDR1 SGHTA, CDR2 FQGNSA. Between the trimmed V and J ends, which lost 6 bases and 5 bases, there was a span of 16 bases. This CDR3 has 15 amino acids.

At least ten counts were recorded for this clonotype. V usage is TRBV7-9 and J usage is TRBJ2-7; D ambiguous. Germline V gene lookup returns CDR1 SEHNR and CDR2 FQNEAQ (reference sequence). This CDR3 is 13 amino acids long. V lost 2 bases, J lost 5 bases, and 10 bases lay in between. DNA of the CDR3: TGTGCCAGCAGCTTAAGGGCCGAGGACGAGCAGTACTTC. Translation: CASSLRAEDEQYF.